One sample yielded the 32 T cell receptor beta chains listed below, sequenced in a study of blood T cell repertoires in COVID-19. Here immunoSEQ multiplex PCR was the method, and the copy in TCRdb shows in-frame clones only, minus some. The sample carries around 430,000 clones, around nine tenths recorded once. Material for sequencing was PBMCs or T cells enriched from blood (not recorded which). The receptor source for this set is a woman aged 45-65 years who had recovered from COVID-19.

CDR3 residues: CSVEDRGKNYGYTF. The CDR3 DNA is TGCAGCGTTGAAGACAGGGGGAAGAACTATGGCTACACCTTC. The chain combines TRBV29-1 with TRBJ1-2; 7 nucleotides agree with TRBD1. The CDR3 is 14 amino acids. The junction had 3 bases not matched to a gene; V was cut back by 0 bases and J by 2 bases. Germline CDR1 is SQVTM and CDR2 is ANQGSEA.

The chain uses TRBV2 and TRBJ1-2; 7 bases are a match to TRBD1. The V and J ends lost 8 bases and 4 bases, in that order; junction bases with no gene match: 10. The V gene's germline CDR1 is SNHLY and CDR2 FYNNEI. The CDR3 length is 14 residues. The CDR3 sequence: CASFRRQGGYGYTF. As DNA, the CDR3 is TGTGCCAGCTTTCGCCGACAGGGCGGCTATGGCTACACCTTC.

CDR3 nucleotide sequence: TGTGCCAGCAGCTTAGATTCAGCGGGGGGACTCATCTCCTACAATGAGCAGTTCTTC. This gives the protein CASSLDSAGGLISYNEQFF. The genes are TRBV11-2 and TRBJ2-1, with 9 bases lining up with TRBD2. Germline assignment: CDR1 SGHAT and CDR2 FQNNGV. This CDR3 has 19 amino acids. With 0 bases clipped from V and 0 bases from J, the junction kept 9 bases outside the gene matches.

The chain recombines TRBV7-3 with TRBJ2-1, with TRBD2 identical over 8 bases. V was clipped by 5 bases and J by 6 bases; unmatched bases: 3. CDR1 is SGHTA and CDR2 is FQGTGA in the germline V gene. The CDR3 has 13 residues. The CDR3 spells CASSRTSSNEQFF. In DNA form, the CDR3 reads TGTGCCAGCAGCAGGACTAGCAGCAATGAGCAGTTCTTC.

This clone showed up just once. The rearrangement links TRBV7-2 to TRBJ2-3, with 9 bases lining up with TRBD2. After removal of 5 bases from V and 4 bases from J, the junction contained 7 bases not matched to a gene. CDR1 SGHTA and CDR2 FQGNSA come from the germline V gene. This CDR3 spans 15 amino acids. Written as DNA, the CDR3 is TGTGCCAGCAGCGCCCCGGGCGGGGGGGCAGATACGCAGTATTTT. Translation: CASSAPGGGADTQYF. Based on the CDR3 plus reference TRBV7-2 and TRBJ2-3, the full variable domain is GAGVSQSPSNKVTEKGKDVELRCDPISGHTALYWYRQSLGQGLEFLIYFQGNSAPDKSGLPSDRFSAERTGGSVSTLTIQRTQQEDSAVYLCASSAPGGGADTQYFGPGTRLTVL.

This clone was seen just once. The V gene is TRBV6-5, the J gene TRBJ1-4; D unclear. The CDR3 extends over 15 amino acids. The germline V gene has CDR1 MNHEY and CDR2 SVGAGI. Trimming left V 3 bases short and J 8 bases short, with 16 bases between. The CDR3 DNA follows: TGTGCCAGCAGTTATTCGGGGAGGTTAAACGAAAAACTGTTTTTT. Amino acids: CASSYSGRLNEKLFF.

A single count supports this clone. This rearrangement joins TRBV19 to TRBJ2-1, with a weak D call TRBD1 (6 bases). Germline CDR1 reads LNHDA; CDR2 reads SQIVND (reference sequence). CDR3 length equals 13 residues. Deletions cut 7 bases from V and 7 bases from J, with 14 bases between. CDR3 nucleotide sequence: TGTGCCAGTAACGCTAGGGGGTGGAATGAGCAGTTCTTC. It encodes CASNARGWNEQFF.

A few counts support this clone. The V gene is TRBV28, the J gene TRBJ1-2; D not certain. Germline assignment: CDR1 MDHEN and CDR2 SYDVKM. This CDR3 has 12 residues. Between the trimmed V and J ends, which lost 2 bases and 5 bases, there was a span of 6 bases. CDR3 region: CASSLVQYGYTF. Written as DNA, the CDR3 is TGTGCCAGCAGTTTAGTACAGTATGGCTACACCTTC.

The genes are TRBV6-2 or TRBV6-3 and TRBJ1-4; D not resolved. Trimming took 4 bases from V and 7 from J, leaving 13 bases between them. The CDR3 covers 14 residues. The germline gives CDR1 MNHEY, CDR2 SVGEGT. CDR3 loop: CASSSVLVGEKLFF. CDR3 coding DNA: TGTGCCAGCAGTTCGGTCTTGGTTGGTGAAAAACTGTTTTTT.

In this sample, this clone turned up a few times. CDR3 sequence reads: CASKVGQGLNTEAFF. The CDR3 DNA is TGTGCCAGCAAGGTGGGACAGGGTTTGAACACTGAAGCTTTCTTT. This rearrangement joins TRBV6-6 to TRBJ1-1, with 9 bases aligning to TRBD1. This CDR3 has 15 amino acids. The V and J ends lost 7 bases and 0 bases, in that order; junction bases with no gene match: 6. The germline V gene encodes CDR1 MNHNY and CDR2 SVGAGI (reference sequence).

The chain is built from TRBV30 and TRBJ1-5, with D possibly being TRBD1 (5 bases). Germline V gene data show CDR1 as GTSNPN and CDR2 as SVGIG (reference sequence). This CDR3 spans 16 amino acids. The V gene lost 1 base and the J gene lost 10 bases, with 23 bases spanning the gap. The CDR3, as DNA: TGTGCCTGGAGTGAACCACCACACCGGGGACTTGGACCCCAGCATTTT. It yields the protein CAWSEPPHRGLGPQHF.

This chain links TRBV19 with TRBJ1-2; 7 bases map to TRBD1. The germline V gene encodes CDR1 LNHDA and CDR2 SQIVND (reference sequence). The trim removed 3 bases at V and 6 bases at J, leaving 10 bases unmatched. The CDR3 length is 15 residues. CDR3 nucleotide sequence: TGTGCCAGTAGTATCTCCAACAGGGGTTATGATGGCTACACCTTC. Amino acids: CASSISNRGYDGYTF.

V usage is TRBV20-1 and J usage is TRBJ1-6; no clear D. Deletions cut 0 bases from V and 15 bases from J, with 9 bases between. CDR3 length: 11 residues. The germline gives CDR1 DFQATT, CDR2 SNEGSKA (reference sequence). The CDR3 DNA is TGCAGTGCTAGAGATCCCCCCCACCTCCACTTT. It yields the protein CSARDPPHLHF.

V and J are TRBV14 and TRBJ1-2; 8 bases are shared with TRBD1. Germline V gene lookup returns CDR1 SGHDN and CDR2 FVKESK. J was trimmed by 4 bases and V by 3 bases; bases with no gene match: 4. This CDR3 contains 14 residues. The CDR3 bases are TGTGCCAGCAGCCAGGTGACAGGGGCCTATGGCTACACCTTC. It codes for CASSQVTGAYGYTF. Drawing the rest from reference TRBV14 and TRBJ1-2, the complete variable domain is EAGVTQFPSHSVIEKGQTVTLRCDPISGHDNLYWYRRVMGKEIKFLLHFVKESKQDESGMPNNRFLAERTGGTYSTLKVQPAELEDSGVYFCASSQVTGAYGYTFGSGTRLTVV.

The rearrangement joins TRBV6-5 to TRBJ1-1, with TRBD1 identical over 8 bases. Germline CDR1 and CDR2: MNHEY and SVGAGI. This CDR3 comprises 12 residues. V dropped 6 bases and J dropped 6; count of bases not matched to a gene: 3. CDR3 region: CASRTGVAEAFF. The CDR3 DNA sequence: TGTGCCAGCAGGACAGGGGTTGCTGAAGCTTTCTTT.

The chain recombines TRBV28 with TRBJ1-1, with D perhaps matching TRBD1 (5 bases). The CDR3 totals 15 residues. V lost 3 bases and J lost 0, with 11 bases in between. Germline V gene lookup returns CDR1 MDHEN and CDR2 SYDVKM. The CDR3: CASSFISGVNTEAFF. CDR3 in DNA: TGTGCCAGCAGTTTTATCTCGGGGGTGAACACTGAAGCTTTCTTT.

The chain uses TRBV18 and TRBJ1-5, with 7 nucleotides matching TRBD1. This CDR3 comprises 16 residues. The V gene's germline CDR1 is KGHSH and CDR2 LQKENI. J lost 6 bases, V lost 3 bases, and 11 bases had no gene match. The CDR3 bases are TGTGCCAGCTCACCGGAAATTTTAGGGGGCAGTCAGCCCCAGCATTTT. Its protein is CASSPEILGGSQPQHF. The variable domain in full, with the rest retrieved from reference TRBV18 and TRBJ1-5, is NAGVMQNPRHLVRRRGQEARLRCSPMKGHSHVYWYRQLPEEGLKFMVYLQKENIIDESGMPKERFSAEFPKEGPSILRIQQVVRGDSAAYFCASSPEILGGSQPQHFGDGTRLSIL.

The chain has TRBV27 and TRBJ2-1; D gene ambiguous. This CDR3 contains 15 residues. With 3 bases removed from V and 0 bases from J, the gap between germline ends came to 9 bases. Per germline, CDR1 MNHEY and CDR2 SMNVEV (reference sequence). CDR3: CASSFGLPSYNEQFF. CDR3 sequence (DNA): TGTGCCAGCAGTTTTGGCCTCCCCTCCTACAATGAGCAGTTCTTC.

The V and J genes are TRBV10-3 and TRBJ1-5, with 7 bases fitting TRBD1. The CDR3 extends over 13 amino acids. Trimming took 6 bases from V and 7 from J; bases not matched to a gene: 6. The germline V gene has CDR1 ENHRY and CDR2 SYGVKD. CDR3 nucleotide sequence: TGTGCCATCAGAGGAGGGGGCGACCAGCCCCAGCATTTT. Encoded protein: CAIRGGGDQPQHF.

V usage is TRBV28 and J usage is TRBJ1-1, with a weak D call TRBD1 (5 bases). The CDR3 loop spans 12 amino acids. CDR1 MDHEN and CDR2 SYDVKM come from the germline V gene. Trimming left V 2 bases short and J 11 bases short, with 12 bases between. The chain's CDR3 is CASSLVGDAAFF. The CDR3 region has the DNA TGTGCCAGCAGTTTAGTAGGGGATGCGGCTTTCTTT. The complete variable domain, with remaining parts taken from reference TRBV28 and TRBJ1-1, reads DVKVTQSSRYLVKRTGEKVFLECVQDMDHENMFWYRQDPGLGLRLIYFSYDVKMKEKGDIPEGYSVSREKKERFSLILESASTNQTSMYLCASSLVGDAAFFGQGTRLTVV.

The chain joins TRBV6-1 to TRBJ2-4, with 8 bases identical to TRBD1. V shed 2 bases and J 6 bases; nucleotides not matched to a gene: 0. The CDR3 covers 13 residues. Germline V gene data show CDR1 as MNHNS and CDR2 as SASEGT. The CDR3 DNA is TGTGCCAGCAGTGAACAGGGGGCAAACATTCAGTACTTC. Translated, it gives CASSEQGANIQYF.

This chain links TRBV5-1 with TRBJ2-1; 10 bases align to TRBD2. V shed 5 bases, J shed 4 bases, and the junction held 15 bases outside the gene matches. The CDR3 totals 18 residues. CDR1 is SGHRS, CDR2 YFSETQ, per germline. CDR3: CASSSRGLLAGAYNEQFF. For the CDR3, the DNA is TGCGCCAGCAGTTCCCGGGGCCTCCTAGCGGGGGCATACAATGAGCAGTTCTTC.

The chain carries TRBV19 and TRBJ2-3; D remains unclear. Trimming stripped 0 bases from V and 1 base from J, with 8 bases between. The CDR3 sequence is 15 residues long. Germline V gene lookup returns CDR1 LNHDA and CDR2 SQIVND (reference sequence). CDR3 in amino acids: CASSIEGFRTDTQYF. As DNA, the CDR3 is TGTGCCAGTAGTATAGAGGGCTTCCGCACAGATACGCAGTATTTT.

The sample holds a few counts of this clone. The chain uses TRBV19 and TRBJ1-1, with 8 bases lining up with TRBD1. Trimming cost V 6 bases and J 1 base; bases outside gene matches: 4. The CDR3 spans 14 residues. CDR1 LNHDA and CDR2 SQIVND come from the germline V gene (reference sequence). CDR3 protein: CASRLQGGNTEAFF. The CDR3 bases are TGTGCCAGTAGGCTACAGGGGGGGAACACTGAAGCTTTCTTT.

The chain employs TRBV25-1 and TRBJ1-2; TRBD1 agrees at 7 bases. The germline V gene has CDR1 MGHDK and CDR2 SYGVNS. The CDR3 spans 14 residues. The trim removed 6 bases at V and 2 bases at J, leaving 6 bases unmatched. Here the CDR3 reads CASSLRDRNYGYTF. The CDR3 nucleotides read TGTGCCAGCAGCCTCCGGGACAGAAACTATGGCTACACCTTC.

The chain has TRBV10-3 and TRBJ1-2, with 8 bases lining up with TRBD1. CDR1 and CDR2 (germline): ENHRY, SYGVKD. Trimming removed 0 bases from V and 0 bases from J; junction bases left unmatched: 6. The CDR3 contains 17 residues. This CDR3 is CAISESRGRSANYGYTF. CDR3 DNA: TGTGCCATCAGTGAGTCCAGGGGGCGGAGTGCTAACTATGGCTACACCTTC.

The chain recombines TRBV19 with TRBJ1-1, with 7 bases identical to TRBD1. The trim removed 6 bases at V and 1 base at J, leaving 2 bases unmatched. The germline CDR1 and CDR2 sequences are LNHDA and SQIVND (reference sequence). This CDR3 region has 13 residues. In DNA, the CDR3 is TGTGCCAGTAGGAGACAGGGGAACACTGAAGCTTTCTTT. It encodes CASRRQGNTEAFF.

The rearrangement joins TRBV19 to TRBJ2-1, with 10 bases fitting TRBD2. The CDR3 is 16 amino acids. Germline CDR1 reads LNHDA; CDR2 reads SQIVND (reference sequence). V lost 3 bases, J lost 5 bases, and 7 bases stayed unmatched. CDR3: CASSILSLAGDNEQFF. The CDR3 DNA follows: TGTGCCAGTAGTATTCTCAGCCTAGCGGGGGACAATGAGCAGTTCTTC.

The J gene is TRBJ1-5, the V gene TRBV7-2; 7 nucleotides agree with TRBD1. Germline CDR1 reads SGHTA; CDR2 reads FQGNSA. The CDR3 covers 15 residues. Germline trimming cut 5 bases from V and 3 bases from J; bases unmatched to any gene: 7. The CDR3 is CASSTGQTHNQPQHF. DNA of the CDR3: TGTGCCAGCAGCACGGGACAGACACACAATCAGCCCCAGCATTTT.

The gene calls are TRBV9 and TRBJ1-2; the D gene is possibly TRBD1 (5 bases). Germline V gene data show CDR1 as SGDLS and CDR2 as YYNGEE. The CDR3 sequence is 15 residues long. The V gene lost 3 bases and the J gene lost 4 bases, with 16 bases spanning the gap. CDR3 DNA sequence: TGTGCCAGCAGCGACAGACCTAACAGGCCCTATGGCTACACCTTC. Its protein product is CASSDRPNRPYGYTF.

V usage is TRBV15 and J usage is TRBJ2-1, with a possible D match to TRBD1 (5 bases). Germline assignment: CDR1 LNHNV and CDR2 YYDKDF (reference sequence). V was shortened by 4 bases and J by 7 bases, with 17 bases between the two germline ends. The CDR3 spans 15 residues. This CDR3 is CATSTPSTASNEQFF. The CDR3 nucleotides are TGTGCCACCAGCACCCCCTCGACAGCGTCGAATGAGCAGTTCTTC.

Here the CDR3 DNA reads TGTGCCAGCAGTTACACCCGACTGTCTGGGGCCAACGTCCTGACTTTC. Protein product: CASSYTRLSGANVLTF. This chain connects TRBV6-5 to TRBJ2-6; D gene uncertain. Trimming left V 2 bases short and J 1 base short, with 9 bases between. Germline V gene data show CDR1 as MNHEY and CDR2 as SVGAGI. The CDR3 is made up of 16 amino acids.